This TCR beta chain was sequenced in a study of cytomegalovirus exposure and HLA in healthy donors (dated by TCRdb to the late 2010s). Some background on the complete study: An earlier analysis of about 560 of the donors reported roughly 300 Gb of sequence data and some 110 million unique TCR beta sequences obtained from 150 million to 200 million T cells. To predict cytomegalovirus infection status, the study brought together high-throughput TCR immunosequencing, statistical association of individual TCRs with disease status, and machine learning. HLA typing included class I and class II loci at four-digit resolution. The study aimed to test whether cataloging public T cell receptors could reveal signatures of past pathogen exposure. In an earlier analysis of 587 of the donors, high-throughput TCR beta sequencing was used to judge whether each TCR beta V gene segment behaved as functional or pseudogenic. In the later analysis, no new phenotypic data were used to find candidate immune exposures; instead, reliance was placed on TCR beta sequences and their occurrence across donors. Donor age, sex, ethnicity and CMV serostatus were collected together with the repertoire data. About 280 gigabases of sequencing data and about 92 million unique TCR sequences made up an early release that covered over 550 HLA-typed donors. All discovery cohort repertoires had been generated using a single sequencing platform. About five DR-DQ haplotypes were handled as single units for association and clustering because linkage in the cohort was strong. The genetic ancestry cluster associated with self-reported Caucasian donors included 80% to 90% of the 398 genotyped donors. Typing coverage varied by locus: 629-630 donors for A, B, C, DRB1 and DQB1; under 550 for DQA1; 606 for DPA1; 450 to 480 for DPB1. Genome-wide SNP genotypes for about 65% of the roughly 670 donors were used in a later genetic analysis, which treated that subset as a discovery cohort. Besides the first cohort of roughly 640 subjects, a separate validation cohort made up of 120 different subjects was used. A later analysis re-examined previously published TCR beta repertoires from about 670 donors and added high-resolution HLA genotyping to investigate patterns of TCR occurrence. Using immunosequencing, the study profiled T cell repertoires from 550 to 750 subjects and related those repertoires to cytomegalovirus serostatus. Among 398 genotyped donors of the cohort, an average of about 240,000 unique TCR beta nucleotide sequences were sequenced per donor, about a sixth of them non-productive.

The library was built by means of the immunoSEQ multiplex PCR assay. The multiplex PCR relied on a mix of 60 forward primers for TCR Vbeta segments and 13 reverse primers for TCR Jbeta segments. A multiplex PCR assay on genomic DNA amplified the CDR3 region of rearranged TCR beta genes. Amplified TCR beta libraries were sequenced as 87-base-pair reads on the Illumina HiSeq System. Per the source publication's procedure: Across the 600 to 700 repertoires, a later analysis counted roughly 84 million unique TCR beta chains, roughly 11 million of which were shared by at least two donors. A nearest-neighbor algorithm error-corrected the raw reads and collapsed the reads into unique sequences, merging closely related sequences to remove PCR and sequencing errors. CDR3 sequences were aligned to IMGT reference sequences to assign V, D and J gene segments. For a sequence to be retained, at least a six-nucleotide match to both a V gene segment and a J gene segment was required. A rearrangement counted as productive if the CDR3 had no stop codons and remained in frame with V and J, and every other rearrangement counted as non-productive. Following IMGT convention, CDR3 was defined as the stretch from the second conserved V-encoded cysteine up to the conserved J-encoded phenylalanine. The earlier analysis of fewer than 700 of the donors excluded sequences that lacked an unambiguous match to a single V gene segment. In an earlier analysis of 587 of the donors, V segments were called functional above 56.7% productive rearrangements and were called segregating when the between-donor standard deviation exceeded 5%. A statistical classification framework was built for diagnosing cytomegalovirus status from the catalog of TCR beta chain sequences. V and J gene assignment, in a later analysis, came from comparing TCR nucleotide sequences with IMGT/GENE-DB human TR gene sequences. The TCRdist pipeline was used in a later analysis to assign CDR3 sequences and most-parsimonious VDJ recombination scenarios. A later analysis defined each TCR beta chain by its CDR3 amino acid sequence plus V-gene family, and excluded reads lacking a unique V-gene family. In a later analysis, a few hundred highly shared, low-generation-probability nucleotide sequences were removed to address suspected cross-contamination and a sequencing artifact. In a later analysis, a clonal expansion index was calculated for each public chain from normalized within-repertoire ranks of inferred template counts. Generation probabilities in a later analysis came from a VDJ recombination model fitted to out-of-frame rearrangements, and those results were checked against IGoR. Hypergeometric tests were used in a later analysis to score TCR-TCR, TCR-HLA and TCR-CMV co-occurrence, with a repertoire-size bias correction applied to the TCR pairs. In a later analysis, false discovery rates were estimated by permuting HLA or CMV assignments 20 times. In a later analysis, co-occurring TCRs were grouped using DBSCAN, with TCRdist sequence similarity added in when clustering inside HLA-allele-positive subsets. Repertoires with fewer than 30,000 or more than 120,000 public chains were left out of co-occurrence clustering, as were a few repertoires with anomalous nucleotide sharing. Held by TCRdb, this immuneACCESS table contains in-frame sequences only and omits some clones. Under half of the omission traces to an unresolved V gene where checked; the cause of the rest is unknown. The DNA was the basis for D and trimming; V, J and clone size are from that table. The sample table records about 140,000 clones; under 90% of these occur just once. The ten largest clonotypes hold 2% to 3% of the sample.

Details on this clone: What this receptor recognizes is not known. Base qualities were left out, and no much larger clone turns up one base away.

Findings and caveats that apply to the study as a whole: Strong co-occurrence of HLA alleles, especially DR and DQ, made assigning TCR associations to individual alleles difficult. Most CMV-associated TCR beta chains appeared to be HLA-restricted in a later analysis, and the HLA associations seemed to be driven largely by CMV exposure. In a later genetic analysis, fewer N-insertions in productive TCRs were reported among donors in an Asian-associated ancestry cluster than the approximately 670-donor mean. A further reported finding was that TCR beta sequences accurately predicted the HLA-A and HLA-B alleles for most subjects in the first cohort. The sequencing pipeline was judged likely to have produced a cluster of highly shared sequence variants as a technical artifact. Because the 87-base-pair reads could not distinguish some IMGT-functional V segments, including TRBV6-2 and TRBV6-3, those segments were excluded. Across donors, most TCR sequences were observed very rarely, whereas some public TCRs were present in many individuals. In a later analysis, some 17,000 TCR beta sequences were associated with specific HLA alleles at a false discovery rate of 0.05. This cohort had only TCR beta chains sequenced, and the lack of alpha or paired-chain data limited which features could be detected. The study listed 164 TCR beta chains as associated with cytomegalovirus. The earlier analysis of 587 of the donors excluded approximately 17 rarely observed V segments, including chromosome 9 orphons, because counts were too low. In an earlier analysis of 587 of the donors, most TCR beta V segments appeared in productive rearrangements about 87% or about 30% of the time, broadly matching IMGT annotations. The authors suggested that the approach could potentially be generalized to other disease states and immunological phenotypes. Because HLA typing was missing for some donors at each locus, association tests included only the typed subset. In a later analysis, HLA-associated TCR beta chains were found to be more clonally expanded and to have lower generation probabilities than equally common non-associated chains. Immune exposure information for the cohort was limited to CMV serostatus. A few of the identified cytomegalovirus-associated TCR beta chains were confirmed in vitro to be specific for cytomegalovirus antigens. The classifier was reported to diagnose cytomegalovirus status with high specificity and sensitivity in both the original cohort and the validation cohort. Linkage disequilibrium might explain the correlated functional status among segregating V segments, but an unknown experimental factor could not be ruled out. A later analysis reported that several top co-occurrence clusters appeared linked to parvovirus B19, influenza, CMV and Epstein-Barr virus. In a later genetic analysis, a missense DCLRE1C variant was associated with V-gene and J-gene trimming of TCR beta chains, and the association was replicated in an independent cohort. In a later analysis, TCR association rates were found to vary across HLA loci, with the most associated TCRs seen for DRB1 alleles and the fewest for HLA-C alleles. Sequencing depth was assumed to be roughly uniform across donors in the presence/absence analyses, though that assumption may not hold.

Measured from the cysteine to the phenylalanine, the CDR3 is 16 residues long. The sequence is cut down to CDR3 DNA, 48 bases in frame from base 1. According to the germline V gene, CDR1 reads SGHRS and CDR2 reads YFSETQ. V is pared back by 0 bases and J by 2 bases, with 14 bases lying between the germline termini. In total, approximately 700 healthy bone marrow donors made up the cohort. Cohort members were all nominally healthy when sampled, although unrecorded immune exposures were likely present. The donor was CMV seronegative and belonged to the group of 352 seronegative cohort members. Each donor provided a peripheral blood sample, and peripheral blood mononuclear cells were used for TCR beta sequencing. The Qiagen DNeasy Blood Extraction Kit was used to extract genomic DNA from the blood cell samples.

This receptor chain uses TRBV5-1 and TRBJ1-1; a weak D assignment points to TRBD1 (6 bases agree). What was sequenced was PBMCs. The receptor's source is a boy younger than 10 in good health and CMV-seronegative. The CDR3 protein: CASSLARTVGNTEAFF. The DNA sequence is as follows: TGCGCCAGCAGCTTGGCACGGACAGTTGGCAACACTGAAGCTTTCTTT.